One and the same sample provided the 14 T cell receptor beta chains below, sequenced in a study of CD8 T cells in ankylosing spondylitis. TCRdb itself ran the 5' RACE reads through MiXCR, one entry per CDR3 protein. The data contain around 330,000 distinct CDR3 sequences, around 10% of them seen just once; the ten biggest clones take up about 10%. Sequenced input: blood, either unsorted or a sorted T cell fraction (not recorded which). These TCRs come from a female donor with ankylosing spondylitis or in good health (not recorded which).

The V call is TRBV7-2, the J call TRBJ2-7; tentatively, D is TRBD1 (5 bases). V was pared by 0 bases and J by 4 bases, with 16 bases between. CDR3 size: 16 residues. Germline CDR1 SGHTA, CDR2 FQGNSA. The CDR3 is CASSLAPAGLRYEQYF. The CDR3 DNA is TGTGCCAGCAGCTTAGCGCCCGCAGGGCTCCGATACGAGCAGTACTTC.

The rearrangement joins TRBV7-9 to TRBJ2-2; TRBD1 agrees at 7 bases. Germline V gene sequence: CDR1 SEHNR, CDR2 FQNEAQ (reference sequence). This CDR3 is built from 14 residues. J gave up 6 bases and V 6 bases, and 7 bases lay outside the gene matches. The CDR3 reads CASRFDRVSGELFF. The CDR3 nucleotides read TGTGCCAGCAGGTTCGACAGGGTCTCCGGGGAGCTGTTTTTT. Filled out from reference TRBV7-9 and TRBJ2-2, the complete variable domain reads DTGVSQNPRHKITKRGQNVTFRCDPISEHNRLYWYRQTLGQGPEFLTYFQNEAQLEKSRLLSDRFSAERPKGSFSTLEIQRTEQGDSAMYLCASRFDRVSGELFFGEGSRLTVL.

This clonotype has a handful of counts. CDR3 amino acids: CASSLGIRGSDEKLFF. In nucleotides, the CDR3 is TGCGCCAGCAGCTTGGGGATCAGGGGCTCGGATGAAAAACTGTTTTTT. The V gene is TRBV5-1, the J gene TRBJ1-4; perhaps TRBD1 as D (6 bases). The CDR3 contains 16 residues. Germline V gene lookup returns CDR1 SGHRS and CDR2 YFSETQ. The germline V and J ends were trimmed by 0 bases and 6 bases, with 15 bases remaining between them.

This clonotype turned up a few times. The chain has TRBV5-1 and TRBJ1-4; D may be TRBD1 (5 bases). V shed 0 bases and J shed 6 bases, with 6 bases lying between them. Germline CDR1 and CDR2: SGHRS and YFSETQ. CDR3 size: 13 residues. CDR3 protein: CASSLEQDEKLFF. The CDR3 nucleotides are TGCGCCAGCAGCTTGGAACAGGATGAAAAACTGTTTTTT.

V gene TRBV2 combines with J gene TRBJ2-5; no reliable D call. Germline V gene data show CDR1 as SNHLY and CDR2 as FYNNEI. This CDR3 comprises 15 residues. V gave up 7 bases and J gave up 2 bases, with 17 bases separating them. CDR3: CASTRSTARQETQYF. The CDR3, as DNA: TGTGCCAGCACCCGTAGTACAGCTAGACAAGAGACCCAGTACTTC. Full variable domain (remainder filled in from reference TRBV2 and TRBJ2-5): EPEVTQTPSHQVTQMGQEVILRCVPISNHLYFYWYRQILGQKVEFLVSFYNNEISEKSEIFDDQFSVERPDGSNFTLKIRSTKLEDSAMYFCASTRSTARQETQYFGPGTRLLVL.

As concerns this clonotype: A much larger clone is a single base away; this may be a read error. The chain has TRBV29-1 and TRBJ1-4; perhaps TRBD1 as D (5 bases). This CDR3 region has 13 residues. V was cut by 4 bases and J by 7 bases, with 13 bases left in between. Germline CDR1 SQVTM, CDR2 ANQGSEA. The CDR3 reads CSVGHGATEKLFF. The CDR3 region has the DNA TGCAGCGTTGGACATGGGGCTACTGAAAAACTGTTTTTT.

The sample holds many counts of this clonotype. The chain uses TRBV4-1 and TRBJ1-1; 8 positions match TRBD1. V trimming: 7 bases; J trimming: 1 base; junction bases outside the gene matches: 20. This CDR3 has 19 residues. Looked up from germline, CDR1 is MGHRA and CDR2 is YSYEKL. The CDR3 DNA reads TGCGCCAGCAACCCTATATTGGACAGGGCGATCCAAAGGAACACTGAAGCTTTCTTT. Translating gives CASNPILDRAIQRNTEAFF.

This chain links TRBV28 with TRBJ2-2; D possibly corresponds to TRBD2 (5 bases). Germline CDR1 reads MDHEN; CDR2 reads SYDVKM. There are 15 residues in the CDR3. V lost 6 bases and J lost 6, with 17 bases in between. DNA of the CDR3: TGTGCCAGCAGACCTCCTCCAGTCGGGGCCGGGGAGCTGTTTTTT. It is translated as CASRPPPVGAGELFF.

This clonotype has ten or more counts. This chain connects TRBV4-1 to TRBJ1-2, with D possibly being TRBD1 (6 bases). Trimming left V 3 bases short and J 6 bases short, with 17 bases between. CDR3 size: 15 residues. Germline assignment: CDR1 MGHRA and CDR2 YSYEKL. The CDR3 DNA sequence: TGCGCCAGCAGCCATCCCGGCCAGGGGTATGATGGCTACACCTTC. Translated, it gives CASSHPGQGYDGYTF.

In nucleotides, the CDR3 is TGCGCCAGCAGCAAGACCGGGACAGGGTTACCCTACGAGCAGTACTTC. Translated: CASSKTGTGLPYEQYF. The chain joins TRBV5-1 to TRBJ2-7; TRBD1 matches at 9 bases. The CDR3 loop spans 16 amino acids. Trimming cost V 4 bases and J 2 bases; bases outside gene matches: 10. Germline-derived CDR1 and CDR2 are SGHRS and YFSETQ.

In its sample, this clonotype was seen a few times. J is TRBJ1-5 and V is TRBV2; D may be TRBD1 (6 bases). This CDR3 has 13 amino acids. CDR1 and CDR2 (germline): SNHLY, FYNNEI. V lost 10 bases and J lost 4, with 14 bases in between. The CDR3 coding sequence is TGTGCCACCAATGCAGGGGCGAATCAGCCCCAGCATTTT. Encoded protein: CATNAGANQPQHF.

This clonotype showed up many times. The chain combines TRBV20-1 with TRBJ2-1; D is perhaps TRBD2 (7 bases). V lost 0 bases and J lost 7, with 16 bases in between. The CDR3 covers 15 residues. The germline V gene encodes CDR1 DFQATT and CDR2 SNEGSKA (reference sequence). The CDR3 nucleotides read TGCAGTGCTAGAGAAAGTGGGGGGGCTACGAATGAGCAGTTCTTC. This encodes CSARESGGATNEQFF.

This chain connects TRBV4-3 to TRBJ2-1, with 9 bases that match TRBD2. J was trimmed by 5 bases and V by 0 bases; bases with no gene match: 2. Germline V gives CDR1 LGHNA, CDR2 YSLEER. The CDR3 spans 15 residues. The CDR3 DNA reads TGCGCCAGCAGCCAAGAACCTAGCGGGAACAATGAGCAGTTCTTC. As protein: CASSQEPSGNNEQFF.

This chain uses TRBV20-1 with TRBJ1-1; D is possibly TRBD1 (6 bases). With 5 bases removed from V and 1 base from J, the gap between germline ends came to 26 bases. CDR1 is DFQATT, CDR2 SNEGSKA, per germline (reference sequence). The CDR3 runs to 18 residues. CDR3 region: CSAPLYGGLWGANTEAFF. The CDR3 nucleotides are TGCAGTGCTCCCCTCTACGGGGGCTTATGGGGGGCGAACACTGAAGCTTTCTTT.